A single TCR beta chain is shown here with its context. As yet, its antigen is unknown. The data derive from a study of cytomegalovirus exposure and HLA in healthy donors. The PCR made use of 60 Vbeta and 13 Jbeta primers. Some clones are missing from TCRdb's copy, which holds only in-frame ones; the method was immunoSEQ multiplex PCR. Of over 150,000 clones listed, roughly 80% were seen once; the top ten hold 0.65%. Points from the study as a whole: There were reportedly fewer N-insertions in an Asian-associated ancestry cluster than the approximately 640-donor mean, in a later analysis. Later genetic work tied a missense DCLRE1C variant to beta-chain V and J trimming.

This CDR3 is 15 amino acids long. Germline V gene sequence: CDR1 SNHLY, CDR2 FYNNEI. Trimming stripped 3 bases from V and 1 base from J, with 12 bases between. Sequenced material: PBMCs. This rearrangement joins TRBV2 to TRBJ2-5, with a tentative D call TRBD1 (6 bases). The clonotype comes from a boy aged 5-17 years in good health and CMV-seronegative. The CDR3 DNA reads as TGTGCCAGCAGTGAGATGGGGACACCCCAAGAGACCCAGTACTTC. It is translated as CASSEMGTPQETQYF.